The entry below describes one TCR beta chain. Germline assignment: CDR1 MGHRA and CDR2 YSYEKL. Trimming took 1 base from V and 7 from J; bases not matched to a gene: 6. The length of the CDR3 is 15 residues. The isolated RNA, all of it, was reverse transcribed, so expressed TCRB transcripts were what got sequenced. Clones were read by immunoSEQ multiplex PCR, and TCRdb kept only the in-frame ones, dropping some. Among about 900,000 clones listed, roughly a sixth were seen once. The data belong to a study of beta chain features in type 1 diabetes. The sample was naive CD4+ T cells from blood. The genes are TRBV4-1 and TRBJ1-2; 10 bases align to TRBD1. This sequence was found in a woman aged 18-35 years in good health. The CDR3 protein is CASSQGWDRGRGYTF. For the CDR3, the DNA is TGCGCCAGCAGCCAAGGCTGGGACAGGGGACGTGGCTACACCTTC.